This T cell receptor (beta chain) comes out of a study of shared clonotypes between healthy human individuals. Those who donated were healthy HIV-negative adults, with no recent acute infections or vaccinations reported. Profiling relied on immunoSEQ multiplex PCR, and the TCRdb table lists in-frame clones only, not all of them. Of roughly 2 million clones listed, roughly 94% are singletons. V gave up 4 bases and J gave up 3 bases; unmatched junction bases: 5. From germline, CDR1 is MDHEN and CDR2 SYDVKM. The CDR3 extends over 14 amino acids. The V call is TRBV28, the J call TRBJ2-7; the match to TRBD1 covers 8 bases. Source material: naive CD4+ T cells sorted from blood. Subset of the sample: CD45RA+ positively selected. The sequence came from a man aged 18 to 29 in good health. The CDR3: CASSWGTGNYEQYF. Written as DNA, the CDR3 is TGTGCCAGCAGTTGGGGGACAGGAAACTACGAGCAGTACTTC.